This T cell receptor (beta chain) appears in the sequencing data of a study of tumor-infiltrating lymphocytes in primary liver carcinoma. Between 20 and 30 mg of unsorted bulk tissue served as the source from which RNA and DNA were co-extracted. In germline, CDR1 is SGHAT, CDR2 FQNNGV. The CDR3 spans 17 residues. The template, roughly 0.45 ug total RNA, yielded TCR beta cDNA made with a constant-region primer. Slightly modified ARM-PCR with three nested multiplex PCR rounds yielded TCR beta libraries. Forward primers for TRBV1-TRBV30 and a C-beta reverse primer served the first two PCR rounds, at 10 cycles each. Via MiXCR, TCRdb re-called the multiplex PCR reads, giving one row per CDR3 protein. The table includes tens of thousands of distinct CDR3 sequences, over 60% detected once. As regards this clonotype: The junction departs from the called germline gene at one end, perhaps through a read error.

This chain joins TRBV11-2 and TRBJ2-2; a possible D gene is TRBD2 (5 bases). Sequencing was done on a sample of liver tumor tissue from sampling region 4. This sample's subset: tumor region T4, right-lateral pole. The clonotype was recovered from a man aged 35-49 years with primary liver carcinoma and hepatitis B virus infection. CDR3 sequence reads: CASSLALGRANTGKLFF. CDR3 bases: TGTGCTAGTAGCTTAGCATTAGGAAGGGCGAACACCGGGAAGCTGTTTTTT.